A single sample gave rise to the 6 T cell receptor beta chains below, sequenced in a study of control samples from healthy donors and cancer patients. Profiling relied on immunoSEQ multiplex PCR, and the TCRdb table lists in-frame clones only, not all of them. In the table there are 170,000 or so clones, approximately 94% of which are singletons. The sequenced sample consisted of blood. These receptors were obtained from a woman aged 18-35 years in good health.

The gene calls are TRBV15 and TRBJ2-3; 8 nucleotides align to TRBD2. Per the germline V gene, CDR1 is LNHNV and CDR2 is YYDKDF (reference sequence). The CDR3 has 18 residues. V shed 1 base and J 2 bases; nucleotides not matched to a gene: 11. This CDR3 reads CATSRGWGIAGLTDTQYF. The CDR3 DNA is TGTGCCACCAGCAGAGGCTGGGGAATAGCGGGGCTCACAGATACGCAGTATTTT.

This clone appeared once. The genes are TRBV7-9 and TRBJ1-3; no reliable D call. The V gene's germline CDR1 is SEHNR and CDR2 FQNEAQ (reference sequence). CDR3 size: 15 residues. V was pared by 5 bases and J by 2 bases, with 13 bases between. This CDR3 reads CASSPPTGTGNTIYF. CDR3 in DNA: TGTGCCAGCAGCCCCCCGACGGGGACTGGAAACACCATATATTTT.

This sequence joins TRBV29-1 and TRBJ1-4, with TRBD1 identical over 8 bases. The trim removed 5 bases at V and 5 bases at J, leaving 10 bases unmatched. Germline CDR1 and CDR2: SQVTM and ANQGSEA. CDR3 length: 15 amino acids. CDR3 residues: CSVRTGRGMNEKLFF. The CDR3 DNA follows: TGCAGCGTTCGGACAGGGAGGGGGATGAATGAAAAACTGTTTTTT.

The J gene is TRBJ2-1, the V gene TRBV15, with 7 bases identical to TRBD2. V was clipped by 0 bases and J by 3 bases; unmatched bases: 17. The CDR3 has 20 amino acids. Germline V CDR1 and CDR2: LNHNV, YYDKDF (reference sequence). CDR3 sequence (DNA): TGTGCCACCAGCAGAGATCGAGGGAGCGGGAAGGCAAGCGGCTACAATGAGCAGTTCTTC. As protein: CATSRDRGSGKASGYNEQFF.

Only a few counts were recorded for this clone. The rearrangement uses TRBV19 and TRBJ1-5; D unclear. V lost 3 bases and J 2 bases, leaving 11 bases between the germline ends. The CDR3 contains 15 residues. CDR1 and CDR2 (germline): LNHDA, SQIVND (reference sequence). The CDR3, as DNA: TGTGCCAGTAGTATTGACTTACACGGCAATCAGCCCCAGCATTTT. It encodes CASSIDLHGNQPQHF.

The V call is TRBV5-1, the J call TRBJ1-4, with a weak D call TRBD1 (6 bases). V lost 1 base and J lost 8, with 12 bases in between. The CDR3 consists of 14 residues. Germline V CDR1 and CDR2: SGHRS, YFSETQ. The CDR3 bases are TGCGCCAGCAGCTTGAGGGGGGAAGGCGAAAAACTGTTTTTT. Translation gives CASSLRGEGEKLFF.